The clone carrying this TCR beta chain has a single count. The sample comes from a study of T cell responses to AZD1222 COVID-19 vaccine. The table came from immunoSEQ multiplex PCR; TCRdb's copy has only in-frame clones and leaves some out. There are hundreds of thousands of clones in the sample; 93% occur only once, and roughly 1% lies in the top ten. The source material was peripheral blood, sampled on day 0 of MenACWY control vaccination. This clonotype was obtained from an adult in good health.

CDR3 in DNA: TGTGCCAGCAGTTATACAGGGCGGAACACTGAAGCTTTCTTT. The encoded protein is CASSYTGRNTEAFF. This chain connects TRBV27 to TRBJ1-1, with D tentatively TRBD1 (6 bases). Trimming took off 4 bases at V and 1 base at J, with 10 bases between the two ends. From germline, CDR1 is MNHEY and CDR2 SMNVEV (reference sequence). The CDR3 covers 14 residues.